One sample yielded the 10 T cell receptor beta chains listed below, sequenced in a study of T cell responses to AZD1222 COVID-19 vaccine. The assay was immunoSEQ multiplex PCR, and TCRdb's table has in-frame clones only and misses some. The table lists 120,000 or so clones, more than 90% of them singletons. The sample here was peripheral blood, taken 28 days after the second AZD1222 dose. Every receptor here comes from an adult who received the AZD1222 COVID-19 vaccine.

The rearrangement uses TRBV7-9 and TRBJ1-3, with 8 bases lining up with TRBD1. The V gene end was trimmed by 5 bases and the J gene end by 0 bases; junction bases not matched to a gene: 3. Germline assignment: CDR1 SEHNR and CDR2 FQNEAQ (reference sequence). CDR3 length: 15 residues. This CDR3 reads CASSRGQVSGNTIYF. DNA of the CDR3: TGTGCCAGCAGCAGGGGACAGGTCTCTGGAAACACCATATATTTT.

This sequence joins TRBV5-4 and TRBJ2-7; D not certain. V lost 3 bases to trimming and J lost 0 bases, with 13 bases between them. Germline V gives CDR1 SGHNT, CDR2 YYREEE (reference sequence). The length of the CDR3 is 15 residues. CDR3 sequence reads: CASSSAGVPSYEQYF. The CDR3 DNA is TGTGCCAGCAGCTCTGCCGGAGTACCCTCCTACGAGCAGTACTTC.

The chain employs TRBV28 and TRBJ1-2; TRBD1 might be the D (6 bases). V was shortened by 7 bases and J by 4 bases, with 13 bases between the two germline ends. The CDR3 is 13 amino acids. Germline V lookup: CDR1 MDHEN, CDR2 SYDVKM. CDR3: CASTVKGVYGYTF. DNA of the CDR3: TGTGCCAGCACCGTCAAGGGGGTCTATGGCTACACCTTC.

The V gene is TRBV19, the J gene TRBJ1-3; D is unresolved. Germline CDR1 LNHDA, CDR2 SQIVND (reference sequence). V lost 5 bases, J lost 0 bases, and 8 bases lay in between. This CDR3 spans 14 amino acids. The CDR3: CASSPGFSGNTIYF. The CDR3 bases are TGTGCCAGTAGTCCAGGATTCTCTGGAAACACCATATATTTT.

This chain connects TRBV10-3 to TRBJ2-1; no definite D call. This CDR3 spans 15 amino acids. Germline lookup yields CDR1 ENHRY and CDR2 SYGVKD. The V and J ends lost 0 bases and 2 bases respectively, with 8 bases between them. The DNA for the CDR3 is TGTGCCATCAGTGAGTCGGCGGAAGCCTACAATGAGCAGTTCTTC. The encoded protein is CAISESAEAYNEQFF.

This chain joins TRBV5-6 and TRBJ1-5, with 9 bases lining up with TRBD1. Per germline, CDR1 SGHDT and CDR2 YYEEEE. CDR3 length: 16 residues. V lost 0 bases, J lost 1 base, and 2 bases stayed unmatched. The CDR3 is CASSLGTGVSNQPQHF. DNA for the CDR3: TGTGCCAGCAGCTTGGGGACAGGGGTGAGCAATCAGCCCCAGCATTTT. Using reference TRBV5-6 and TRBJ1-5 for the parts outside the CDR3, the full variable domain is DAGVTQSPTHLIKTRGQQVTLRCSPKSGHDTVSWYQQALGQGPQFIFQYYEEEERQRGNFPDRFSGHQFPNYSSELNVNALLLGDSALYLCASSLGTGVSNQPQHFGDGTRLSIL.

The chain carries TRBV7-9 and TRBJ1-3; tentative D call: TRBD1 (5 bases). CDR3 length equals 17 residues. V was pared by 6 bases and J by 0 bases, with 18 bases between. In germline, CDR1 is SEHNR, CDR2 FQNEAQ (reference sequence). The CDR3 is CASRNPTGIFSGNTIYF. The DNA of the CDR3 is TGTGCCAGCAGAAACCCTACAGGTATCTTCTCTGGAAACACCATATATTTT.

The CDR3 region has the DNA TGTGCCAGCAGTGTGGAGGTCCCCGGGGAGCTGTTTTTT. It translates to CASSVEVPGELFF. The chain combines TRBV2 with TRBJ2-2; perhaps TRBD2 as D (5 bases). V was shortened by 4 bases and J by 6 bases, with 9 bases between the two germline ends. Germline V lookup: CDR1 SNHLY, CDR2 FYNNEI. This CDR3 region has 13 residues.

This clone was found once. The J gene is TRBJ1-1, the V gene TRBV7-2, with D possibly being TRBD1 (5 bases). With 6 bases removed from V and 4 bases from J, the gap between germline ends came to 18 bases. This CDR3 is 15 amino acids long. Germline assignment: CDR1 SGHTA and CDR2 FQGNSA. The CDR3 nucleotides are TGTGCCAGCAGTGGCGGTTGGGGCCGCAGCACTGAAGCTTTCTTT. This sequence encodes CASSGGWGRSTEAFF.

Regarding this clone: The same CDR3 also results from other DNA sequences found in this sample. The rearrangement uses TRBV5-4 and TRBJ2-3; 9 bases map to TRBD1. The V and J ends lost 4 bases and 5 bases, in that order; junction bases with no gene match: 5. There are 14 residues in the CDR3. From germline, CDR1 is SGHNT and CDR2 YYREEE (reference sequence). The CDR3 spells CASSPDRGGDTQYF. In DNA form, the CDR3 reads TGTGCCAGCAGCCCGGACAGGGGAGGAGATACGCAGTATTTT.